The present T cell receptor (beta chain) was sequenced within a study of CXCR3-negative and CXCR3-positive naive CD8 T cells. The authors prepared UMI-labeled TRB cDNA libraries by 5' RACE. TCRdb processed the 5' RACE reads again and assigns one entry to each CDR3 protein, with no DNA. This sample's table has about 41,000 distinct CDR3 sequences. As for this clonotype: Antigen unknown.

The V gene's germline CDR1 is SEHNR and CDR2 FQNEAQ (reference sequence). The CDR3 loop spans 13 amino acids. The study's findings and limits: The naive subsets expressed comparable surface CD5, and the authors inferred TCR strength from TRB CDR3 properties. Cryopreserved cells showed partially decreased CXCR3 expression, and most assays used fresh PBMCs. CXCR3-positive naive cells carried more hydrophobic TRB CDR3s than CXCR3-negative naive cells did. Whereas both naive subsets had comparably high diversity, memory CD8+ cells had much lower diversity.

This sequence joins TRBV7-9 and TRBJ2-2; TCRdb outputs TRBD1, but without DNA this stays unchecked. The TCR was taken from a human donor in good health. Some clones in this sample may be carry-over from other donors' samples. Sequenced input: naive CXCR3- CD8+ T cells from blood. The subset denotes: CD45RO-CCR7+CD27+CD95- naive CD8+ T cells lacking CXCR3 (TNR3-). The CDR3 sequence: CASSPPRIGELFF.